These T cell receptor beta chains were read from a single sample in a study of T cells in Graves' hyperthyroidism and ophthalmopathy. TCRdb called the multiplex PCR reads again in MiXCR, with one record for every CDR3 protein. The profile shows about 300,000 distinct CDR3 sequences, 20% to 25% of them singletons. Sequencing was done on a sample of blood. These receptors all come from a man aged 40-49 years with Graves' hyperthyroidism that later progressed to Graves' ophthalmopathy. Both conserved end residues are part of each CDR3. The order of the fields is D gene, clone size, J gene, V gene, CDR3 protein, CDR3 DNA. D genes are given only for firm matches. Rows may omit the clone size; those that give it use once, few, many or a size class.

d_gene: -; abundance: many; j_gene: TRBJ1-5; v_gene: TRBV20-1; CDR3aa: CSASLVRDQPQHF; CDR3nt: TGCAGTGCTAGTCTCGTCAGGGATCAGCCCCAGCATTTT
d_gene: -; abundance: once; j_gene: TRBJ1-1; v_gene: TRBV12-3/TRBV12-4; CDR3aa: CATRRGEGTEAFF; CDR3nt: TGTGCCACTAGGAGGGGGGAGGGCACTGAAGCTTTCTTT
d_gene: -; abundance: many; j_gene: TRBJ1-1; v_gene: TRBV20-1; CDR3aa: CSAREGGNTEAFF; CDR3nt: TGCAGTGCTAGAGAGGGGGGTAACACTGAAGCTTTCTTT
d_gene: TRBD1; abundance: many; j_gene: TRBJ1-2; v_gene: TRBV2; CDR3aa: CASSEDRGQSGYTF; CDR3nt: TGTGCCAGCAGTGAAGACAGGGGGCAGTCTGGCTACACCTTC
d_gene: -; abundance: -; j_gene: TRBJ2-7; v_gene: TRBV20-1; CDR3aa: CSARQGTPPPYEQYF; CDR3nt: TGCAGTGCTAGACAAGGGACCCCGCCTCCCTACGAGCAGTACTTC
d_gene: TRBD1; abundance: -; j_gene: TRBJ2-5; v_gene: TRBV6-1; CDR3aa: CASSGGQWYQETQYF; CDR3nt: TGTGCCAGCAGTGGGGGACAGTGGTACCAAGAGACCCAGTACTTC
d_gene: TRBD1; abundance: many; j_gene: TRBJ2-5; v_gene: TRBV11-2; CDR3aa: CASSLTTGPSRVVVTQYF; CDR3nt: TGTGCCAGCAGCCTTACGACAGGGCCATCAAGAGTGGTAGTGACCCAGTACTTC
d_gene: -; abundance: many; j_gene: TRBJ2-5; v_gene: TRBV30; CDR3aa: CAWSRETQYF; CDR3nt: TGTGCCTGGAGTAGGGAGACCCAGTACTTC
d_gene: -; abundance: many; j_gene: TRBJ1-1; v_gene: TRBV12-5; CDR3aa: CASGDPPGQANTEAFF; CDR3nt: TGTGCTAGTGGTGACCCGCCGGGACAAGCGAACACTGAAGCTTTCTTT
d_gene: -; abundance: many; j_gene: TRBJ1-1; v_gene: TRBV10-3; CDR3aa: CAISAPNRASITEAFF; CDR3nt: TGTGCCATCAGTGCCCCCAACAGGGCTTCGATAACTGAAGCTTTCTTT
d_gene: -; abundance: many; j_gene: TRBJ2-7; v_gene: TRBV3-1; CDR3aa: CASSQEDRQYF; CDR3nt: TGTGCCAGCAGCCAGGAGGACCGTCAGTACTTC
d_gene: TRBD2; abundance: many; j_gene: TRBJ2-2; v_gene: TRBV9; CDR3aa: CASSVEGFSGSLSGELFF; CDR3nt: TGTGCCAGCAGCGTAGAGGGATTTAGCGGGAGTCTCTCCGGGGAGCTGTTTTTT
d_gene: -; abundance: -; j_gene: TRBJ1-1; v_gene: TRBV6-1; CDR3aa: CASIPTGGLTEAFF; CDR3nt: TGTGCCAGCATTCCGACAGGTGGTTTGACTGAAGCTTTCTTT
d_gene: -; abundance: many; j_gene: TRBJ2-7; v_gene: TRBV12-3/TRBV12-4; CDR3aa: CASSLSSRTYEQYF; CDR3nt: TGTGCCAGCAGTTTATCTTCTAGGACCTACGAGCAGTACTTC
d_gene: TRBD2; abundance: -; j_gene: TRBJ2-2; v_gene: TRBV20-1; CDR3aa: CSARRSGTTGELFF; CDR3nt: TGCAGTGCTCGTCGTAGCGGGACCACCGGGGAGCTGTTTTTT
d_gene: -; abundance: -; j_gene: TRBJ2-7; v_gene: TRBV6-2/TRBV6-3; CDR3aa: CASEGDSYEQYF; CDR3nt: TGTGCCAGCGAGGGGGACTCCTACGAGCAGTACTTC
d_gene: TRBD1; abundance: many; j_gene: TRBJ2-2; v_gene: TRBV2; CDR3aa: CASTWDRTGELFF; CDR3nt: TGTGCCAGCACATGGGACAGGACCGGGGAGCTGTTTTTT
d_gene: -; abundance: many; j_gene: TRBJ1-5; v_gene: TRBV20-1; CDR3aa: CSARDPTDSNQPQHF; CDR3nt: TGCAGTGCTAGAGATCCGACAGACAGCAATCAGCCCCAGCATTTT
d_gene: TRBD1; abundance: many; j_gene: TRBJ1-5; v_gene: TRBV12-3/TRBV12-4; CDR3aa: CASSLGQGASQPQHF; CDR3nt: TGTGCCAGCAGCCTCGGACAGGGGGCAAGTCAGCCCCAGCATTTT
d_gene: TRBD2; abundance: many; j_gene: TRBJ2-7; v_gene: TRBV19; CDR3aa: CASETSGGNEQYF; CDR3nt: TGTGCCAGTGAGACTAGCGGGGGAAACGAGCAGTACTTC